This TCR beta chain was obtained from a study of T cell changes during pregnancy in multiple sclerosis. Per the germline V gene, CDR1 is SGHTA and CDR2 is FQGNSA. The CDR3 runs to 13 residues. Trimming took 3 bases from V and 2 from J, leaving 7 bases between them. Repertoires were generated with immunoSEQ multiplex PCR, while TCRdb's copy carries only in-frame clones and drops some. This repertoire shows 69,000 or so clones, around 92% found once; its top ten account for roughly 2.1%. The chain has TRBV7-2 and TRBJ1-1; D not resolved. The source is a female donor in good health, enrolled as a control in a pregnancy study. The specimen was peripheral blood, collected in the third trimester of pregnancy. The CDR3 sequence: CASSFDINTEAFF. CDR3 DNA: TGTGCCAGCAGCTTCGACATTAACACTGAAGCTTTCTTT. The variable domain in full, completed from reference TRBV7-2 and TRBJ1-1, reads GAGVSQSPSNKVTEKGKDVELRCDPISGHTALYWYRQSLGQGLEFLIYFQGNSAPDKSGLPSDRFSAERTGGSVSTLTIQRTQQEDSAVYLCASSFDINTEAFFGQGTRLTVV.